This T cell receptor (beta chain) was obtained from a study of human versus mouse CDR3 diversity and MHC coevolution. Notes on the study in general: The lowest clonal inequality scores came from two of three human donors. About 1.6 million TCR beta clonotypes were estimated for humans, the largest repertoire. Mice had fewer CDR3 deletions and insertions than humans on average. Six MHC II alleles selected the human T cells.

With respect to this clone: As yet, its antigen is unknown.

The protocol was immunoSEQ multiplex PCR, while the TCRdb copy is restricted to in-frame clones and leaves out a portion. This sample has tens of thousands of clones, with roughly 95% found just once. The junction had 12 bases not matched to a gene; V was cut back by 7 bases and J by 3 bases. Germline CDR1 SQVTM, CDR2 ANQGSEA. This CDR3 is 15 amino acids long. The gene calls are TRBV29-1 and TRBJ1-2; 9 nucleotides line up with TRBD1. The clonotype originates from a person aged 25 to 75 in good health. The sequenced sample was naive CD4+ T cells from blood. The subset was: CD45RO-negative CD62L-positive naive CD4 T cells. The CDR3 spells CSASNYRGRDYGYTF. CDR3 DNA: TGCAGCGCCTCAAACTACAGGGGGCGCGACTATGGCTACACCTTC.